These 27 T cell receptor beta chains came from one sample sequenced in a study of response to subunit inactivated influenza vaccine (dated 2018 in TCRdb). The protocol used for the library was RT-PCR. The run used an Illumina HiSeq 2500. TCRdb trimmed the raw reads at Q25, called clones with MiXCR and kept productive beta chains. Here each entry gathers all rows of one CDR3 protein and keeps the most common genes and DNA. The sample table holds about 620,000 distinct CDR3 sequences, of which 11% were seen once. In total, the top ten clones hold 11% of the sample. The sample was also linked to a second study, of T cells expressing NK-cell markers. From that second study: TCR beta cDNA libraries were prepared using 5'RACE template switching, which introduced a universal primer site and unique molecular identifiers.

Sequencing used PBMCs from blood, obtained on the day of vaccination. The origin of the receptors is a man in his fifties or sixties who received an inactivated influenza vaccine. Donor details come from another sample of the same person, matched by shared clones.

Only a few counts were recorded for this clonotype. The CDR3 nucleotides are TGTGCCAGCAGTGAAGGACTCCGATCGACTAGCGCGCTCCAAGAGACCCAGTACTTC. Residues: CASSEGLRSTSALQETQYF. The chain employs TRBV2 and TRBJ2-5, with 8 bases fitting TRBD2. The CDR3 has 19 residues. Trimming took 1 base from V and 1 from J; bases not matched to a gene: 14. CDR1 is SNHLY and CDR2 is FYNNEI in the germline V gene. Full variable domain (remainder filled in from reference TRBV2 and TRBJ2-5): EPEVTQTPSHQVTQMGQEVILRCVPISNHLYFYWYRQILGQKVEFLVSFYNNEISEKSEIFDDQFSVERPDGSNFTLKIRSTKLEDSAMYFCASSEGLRSTSALQETQYFGPGTRLLVL.

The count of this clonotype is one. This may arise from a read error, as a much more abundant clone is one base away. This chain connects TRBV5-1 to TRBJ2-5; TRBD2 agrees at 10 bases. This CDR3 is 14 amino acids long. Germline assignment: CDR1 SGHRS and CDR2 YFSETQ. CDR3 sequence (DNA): TGCGCCAGCAGCTTAACTAGCGGGACAGAGACCCAGTGCTTC. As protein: CASSLTSGTETQCF.

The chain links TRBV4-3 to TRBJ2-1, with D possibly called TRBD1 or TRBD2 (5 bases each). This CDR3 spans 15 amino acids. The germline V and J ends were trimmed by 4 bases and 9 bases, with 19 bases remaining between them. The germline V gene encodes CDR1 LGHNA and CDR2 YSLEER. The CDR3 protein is CASSRDAGIGGEQFF. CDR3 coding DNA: TGCGCCAGCAGCCGAGACGCAGGGATAGGAGGTGAGCAGTTCTTC.

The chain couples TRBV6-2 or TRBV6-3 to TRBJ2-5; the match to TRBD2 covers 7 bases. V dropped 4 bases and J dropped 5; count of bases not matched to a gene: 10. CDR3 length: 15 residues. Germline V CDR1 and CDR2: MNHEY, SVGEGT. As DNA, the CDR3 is TGTGCCAGCAGTTGGGACTACCCACGGTTTGAGACCCAGTACTTC. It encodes CASSWDYPRFETQYF.

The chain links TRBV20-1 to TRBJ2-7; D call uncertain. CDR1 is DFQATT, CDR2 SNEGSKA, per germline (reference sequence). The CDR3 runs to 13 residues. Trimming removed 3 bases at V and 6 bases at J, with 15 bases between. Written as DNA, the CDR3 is TGCAGTGCTAGTACGGGTTCTGGTCGCGAGCAGTACTTC. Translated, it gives CSASTGSGREQYF.

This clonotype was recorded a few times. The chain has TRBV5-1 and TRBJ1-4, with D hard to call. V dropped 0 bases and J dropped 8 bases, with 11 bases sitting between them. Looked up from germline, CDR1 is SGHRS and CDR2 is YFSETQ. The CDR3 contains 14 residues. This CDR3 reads CASSLGGLDEKLFF. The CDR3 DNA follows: TGCGCCAGCAGCTTGGGCGGACTAGACGAAAAACTGTTTTTT.

The CDR3 DNA follows: TGTGCCAGCAGACGAGACACCTCCTTCTACGAGCAGTACTTC. This gives the protein CASRRDTSFYEQYF. This sequence joins TRBV28 and TRBJ2-7; D uncertain. Trimming pared 6 bases from V and 3 bases from J, leaving 15 bases between. Germline V CDR1 and CDR2: MDHEN, SYDVKM. The CDR3 spans 14 residues.

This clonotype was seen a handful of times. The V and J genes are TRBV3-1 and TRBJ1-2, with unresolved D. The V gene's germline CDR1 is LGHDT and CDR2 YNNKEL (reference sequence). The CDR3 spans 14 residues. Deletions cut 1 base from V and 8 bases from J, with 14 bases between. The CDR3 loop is CASSQGLMGFGYTF. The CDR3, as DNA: TGTGCCAGCAGCCAAGGGTTGATGGGGTTCGGCTACACCTTC.

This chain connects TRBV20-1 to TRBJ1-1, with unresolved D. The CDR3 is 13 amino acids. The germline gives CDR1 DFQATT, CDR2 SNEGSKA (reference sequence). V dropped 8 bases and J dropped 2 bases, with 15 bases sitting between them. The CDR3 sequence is CSLPAGENTEAFF. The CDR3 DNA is TGCAGTCTCCCGGCCGGGGAAAACACTGAAGCTTTCTTT.

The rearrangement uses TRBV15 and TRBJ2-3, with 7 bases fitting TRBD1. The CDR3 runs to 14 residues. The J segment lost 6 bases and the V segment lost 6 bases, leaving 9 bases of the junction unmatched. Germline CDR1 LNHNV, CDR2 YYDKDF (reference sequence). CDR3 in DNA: TGTGCCACCAGTTACAGGGGCCTTCGGGATACGCAGTATTTT. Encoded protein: CATSYRGLRDTQYF.

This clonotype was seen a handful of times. CDR3 coding DNA: TGTGCCACCAGCGATCATAGCGGGGGAAGGACCTACAATGAGCAGTTCTTC. This sequence encodes CATSDHSGGRTYNEQFF. The chain is built from TRBV15 and TRBJ2-1, with 9 bases fitting TRBD2. The V and J ends lost 5 bases and 2 bases, in that order; junction bases with no gene match: 10. Germline-derived CDR1 and CDR2 are LNHNV and YYDKDF (reference sequence). The CDR3 has 17 amino acids.

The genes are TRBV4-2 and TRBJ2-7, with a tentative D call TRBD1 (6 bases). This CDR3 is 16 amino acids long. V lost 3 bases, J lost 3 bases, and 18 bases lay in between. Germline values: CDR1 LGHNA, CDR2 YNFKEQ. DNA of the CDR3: TGTGCCAGCAGCCAGGATATAAGGACAGTAGGCTACGAGCAGTACTTC. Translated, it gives CASSQDIRTVGYEQYF.

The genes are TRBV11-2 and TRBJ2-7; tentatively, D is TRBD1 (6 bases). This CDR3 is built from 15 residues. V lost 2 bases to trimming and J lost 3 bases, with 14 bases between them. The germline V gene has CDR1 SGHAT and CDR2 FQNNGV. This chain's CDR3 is CASSLSGTGYYEQYF. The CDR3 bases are TGTGCCAGCAGCTTAAGCGGAACAGGGTACTACGAGCAGTACTTC.

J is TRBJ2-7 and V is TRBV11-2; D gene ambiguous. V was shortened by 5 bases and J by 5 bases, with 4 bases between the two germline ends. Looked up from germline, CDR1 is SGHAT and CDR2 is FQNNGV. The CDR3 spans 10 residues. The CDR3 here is CASSQNEQYF. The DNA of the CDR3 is TGTGCCAGCAGCCAGAACGAGCAGTACTTC.

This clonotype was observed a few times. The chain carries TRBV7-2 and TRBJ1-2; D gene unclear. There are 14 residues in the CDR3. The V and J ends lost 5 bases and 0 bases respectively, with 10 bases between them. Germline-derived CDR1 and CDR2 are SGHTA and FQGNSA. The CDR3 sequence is CASSQTRSNYGYTF. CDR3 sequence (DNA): TGTGCCAGCAGCCAGACACGCTCTAACTATGGCTACACCTTC.

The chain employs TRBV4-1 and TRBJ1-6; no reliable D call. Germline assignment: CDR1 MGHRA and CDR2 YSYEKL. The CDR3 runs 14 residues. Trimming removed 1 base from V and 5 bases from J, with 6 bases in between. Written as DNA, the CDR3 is TGCGCCAGCAGCCAAGGGCAGAATAATTCACCCCTCCACTTT. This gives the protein CASSQGQNNSPLHF.

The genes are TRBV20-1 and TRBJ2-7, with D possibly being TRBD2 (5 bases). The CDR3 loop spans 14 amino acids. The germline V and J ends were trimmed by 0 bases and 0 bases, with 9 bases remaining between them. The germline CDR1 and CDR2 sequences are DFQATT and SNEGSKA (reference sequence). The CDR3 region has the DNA TGCAGTGCTAGAGATCCCCTAGCCTCCTACGAGCAGTACTTC. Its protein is CSARDPLASYEQYF.

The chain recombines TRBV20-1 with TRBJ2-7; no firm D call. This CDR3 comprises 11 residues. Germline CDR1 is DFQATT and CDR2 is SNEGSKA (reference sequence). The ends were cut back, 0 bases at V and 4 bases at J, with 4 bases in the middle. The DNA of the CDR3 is TGCAGTGCTAGAGATAAATACGAGCAGTACTTC. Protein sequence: CSARDKYEQYF.

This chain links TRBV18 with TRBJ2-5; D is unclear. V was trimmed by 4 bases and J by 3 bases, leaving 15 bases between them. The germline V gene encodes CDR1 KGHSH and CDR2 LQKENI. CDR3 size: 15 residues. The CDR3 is CASSLLGAAEETQYF. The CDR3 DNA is TGTGCCAGCTCACTCCTCGGTGCGGCCGAAGAGACCCAGTACTTC. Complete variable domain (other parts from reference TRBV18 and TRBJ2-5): NAGVMQNPRHLVRRRGQEARLRCSPMKGHSHVYWYRQLPEEGLKFMVYLQKENIIDESGMPKERFSAEFPKEGPSILRIQQVVRGDSAAYFCASSLLGAAEETQYFGPGTRLLVL.

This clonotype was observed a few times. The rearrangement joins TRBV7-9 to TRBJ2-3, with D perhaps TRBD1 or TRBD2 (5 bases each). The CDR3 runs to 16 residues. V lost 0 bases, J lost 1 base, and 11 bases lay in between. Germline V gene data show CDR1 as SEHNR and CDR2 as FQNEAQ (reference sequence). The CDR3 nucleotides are TGTGCCAGCAGCTTAGCCGTGGGGGAGCGCACAGATACGCAGTATTTT. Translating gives CASSLAVGERTDTQYF.

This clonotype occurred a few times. This CDR3 is CASSLSPGTGGRQPQHF. The CDR3 DNA sequence: TGTGCCAGCAGTTTATCACCCGGGACAGGGGGCAGGCAGCCCCAGCATTTT. The rearrangement joins TRBV27 to TRBJ1-5; 12 positions agree with TRBD1. J was trimmed by 7 bases and V by 0 bases; bases with no gene match: 7. The CDR3 consists of 17 residues. The germline gives CDR1 MNHEY, CDR2 SMNVEV (reference sequence).

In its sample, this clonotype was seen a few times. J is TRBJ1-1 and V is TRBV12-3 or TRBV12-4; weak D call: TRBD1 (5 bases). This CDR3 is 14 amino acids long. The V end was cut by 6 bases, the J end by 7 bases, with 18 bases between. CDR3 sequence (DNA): TGTGCCAGCAGCAGGGCGGTAGGGTTGGGTGAAGCTTTCTTT. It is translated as CASSRAVGLGEAFF.

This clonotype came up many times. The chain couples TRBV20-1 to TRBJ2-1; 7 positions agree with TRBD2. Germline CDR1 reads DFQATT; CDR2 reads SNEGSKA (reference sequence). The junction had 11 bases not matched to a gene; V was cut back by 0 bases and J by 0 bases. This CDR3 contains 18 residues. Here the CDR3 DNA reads TGCAGTGCTAGAGACCACCGGACTAGACAGAGCTCCTACAATGAGCAGTTCTTC. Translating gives CSARDHRTRQSSYNEQFF.

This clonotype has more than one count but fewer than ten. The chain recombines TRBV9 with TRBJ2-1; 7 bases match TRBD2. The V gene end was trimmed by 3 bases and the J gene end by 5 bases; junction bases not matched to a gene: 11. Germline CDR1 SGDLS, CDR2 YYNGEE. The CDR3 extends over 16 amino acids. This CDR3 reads CASSATGRSPDNEQFF. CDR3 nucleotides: TGTGCCAGCAGCGCCACCGGGAGGTCCCCCGACAATGAGCAGTTCTTC.

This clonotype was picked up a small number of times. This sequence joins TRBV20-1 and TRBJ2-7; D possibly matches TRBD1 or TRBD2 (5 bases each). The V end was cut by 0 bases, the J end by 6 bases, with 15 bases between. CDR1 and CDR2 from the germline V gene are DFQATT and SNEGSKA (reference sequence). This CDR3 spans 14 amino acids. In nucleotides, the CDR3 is TGCAGTGCTAGAGATCGAGGGGCCGAATTCGAGCAGTACTTC. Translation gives CSARDRGAEFEQYF.

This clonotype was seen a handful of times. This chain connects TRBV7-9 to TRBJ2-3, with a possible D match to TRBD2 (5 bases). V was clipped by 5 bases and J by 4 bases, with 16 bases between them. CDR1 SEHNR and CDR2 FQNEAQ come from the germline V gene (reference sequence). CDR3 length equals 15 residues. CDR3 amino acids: CASSRLYRGSDTQYF. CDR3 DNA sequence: TGTGCCAGCAGCCGACTTTATCGGGGATCAGATACGCAGTATTTT.

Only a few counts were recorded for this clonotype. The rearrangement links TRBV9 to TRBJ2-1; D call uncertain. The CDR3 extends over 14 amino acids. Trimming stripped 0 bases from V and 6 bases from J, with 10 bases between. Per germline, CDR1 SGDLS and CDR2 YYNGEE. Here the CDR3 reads CASSVEVELNEQFF. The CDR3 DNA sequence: TGTGCCAGCAGCGTAGAAGTAGAGCTCAATGAGCAGTTCTTC. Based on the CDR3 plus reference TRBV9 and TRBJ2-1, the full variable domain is DSGVTQTPKHLITATGQRVTLRCSPRSGDLSVYWYQQSLDQGLQFLIQYYNGEERAKGNILERFSAQQFPDLHSELNLSSLELGDSALYFCASSVEVELNEQFFGPGTRLTVL.